A selection of T cell receptor beta chains follows, all from one sample in a study. TCRdb reprocessed the RT-PCR reads with MiXCR, giving one entry per CDR3 protein. Among approximately 720,000 distinct CDR3 sequences, 12% to 15% were seen once, and the ten largest hold 3.6%. The sequencing input was memory CD4+ T cells from blood. All receptors come from a female donor in good health, serving as a healthy control. The conserved cysteine and the conserved F or W are not part of the CDR3 here.

>TRBJ2-1|TRBV28
ASSLRDRDLEQF
>TRBJ2-7|TRBV27
ASGIQGAYEQY
>TRBJ2-3|TRBV20-1
SASGRALGTDTQY
>TRBJ1-3|TRBV9
ASSAGQGARGNTIY
>TRBJ2-7|TRBV28
ASLPRDRIYEQY
>TRBJ2-1|TRBV20-1
SARRLRTRNYNEQF
>TRBJ1-1|TRBV11-2
ASSYAWGNTEAF
>TRBJ2-5|TRBV6-6
ASRGTGGERTQY
>TRBJ2-5|TRBV5-1
ASSLSGRITSQETQY
>TRBJ2-5|TRBV10-3
AIRGVRGRGETQY
>TRBJ1-4|TRBV12-3/TRBV12-4
ASSFVLGKLF
>TRBJ2-5|TRBV7-3
ASSQGPLQETQY
>TRBJ2-7|TRBV6-2/TRBV6-3
ASSYRPSEKY
>TRBJ1-2|TRBV24-1
ATSDHAAGNYGYT
>TRBJ2-5|TRBV7-9
ASGSLRETQY
>TRBJ2-3|TRBV2
ASGRQGAMGTDTQY
>TRBJ1-5|TRBV6-1
ASCRDLLYSNQPQH
>TRBJ2-3|TRBV11-2
ASKWRGSVDTQY
>TRBJ1-6|TRBV5-1
ASKLRGRHNSPLH
>TRBJ1-6|TRBV12-3/TRBV12-4
ASSFYWGKGDNSPLH
>TRBJ2-7|TRBV12-3/TRBV12-4
ASSLFATGEQY
>TRBJ2-7|TRBV20-1
SAYLGGRGRSNEQY
>TRBJ1-5|TRBV7-2
ASSLEGSRPQH
>TRBJ1-1|TRBV7-2
ASTRGGPVTEAF
>TRBJ2-7|TRBV18
ASSPGTGEGYEQY
>TRBJ2-3|TRBV19
ASRDHGDPDTQY
>TRBJ2-1|TRBV5-1
ASRAALGYNEQF
>TRBJ2-1|TRBV7-9
ASSATGLAGDNSYNEQF
>TRBJ2-3|TRBV5-1
ASSFSGAITDTQY
>TRBJ2-2|TRBV11-3
ASSLLAGGELF
>TRBJ1-5|TRBV4-2
ASSQGFGQENQPQH
>TRBJ2-2|TRBV18
ASSPQGSTGELF
>TRBJ2-1|TRBV10-3
AISESGTSGSSRTYNEQF
>TRBJ2-7|TRBV30
AWSVGRGDFDEQY
>TRBJ2-7|TRBV6-2/TRBV6-3
ASTDRESSYEQY
>TRBJ1-2|TRBV2
ASRGTGDGYT
>TRBJ2-7|TRBV29-1
SVKGGMTSGSSYEQY
>TRBJ2-1|TRBV12-3/TRBV12-4
ASRLGPSSYNEQF
>TRBJ1-2|TRBV5-1
ASSRRVGDGYT
>TRBJ2-5|TRBV10-3
AISDPTGGEETQY
>TRBJ1-3|TRBV12-3/TRBV12-4
ASSPTTGSFGNTIY
>TRBJ1-1|TRBV30
AWSGQGRETEAF
>TRBJ2-4|TRBV5-1
ASSLGEGYIKNIQY
>TRBJ2-3|TRBV2
ASSTRVSDTQY
>TRBJ2-1|TRBV7-9
ASSPRGQGIGDEQF
>TRBJ1-1|TRBV2
ASKYWTMGTEAF
>TRBJ2-1|TRBV12-3/TRBV12-4
ASRSGTGGYNEQF
>TRBJ2-7|TRBV7-2
ASSLMSGRGYEQY
>TRBJ2-3|TRBV7-9
ASSDLSGHSTDTQY
>TRBJ1-4|TRBV20-1
SGSDRGGEKLF
>TRBJ1-1|TRBV7-2
ASRGQGQSTEAF
>TRBJ1-1|TRBV6-6
ASSYSRTSNTEAF
>TRBJ2-1|TRBV18
ASSPSQGAFGSEQF
>TRBJ1-4|TRBV6-5
ASSYSSRGGEKLF
>TRBJ2-7|TRBV20-1
SARDLVRQAIYEQY
>TRBJ2-2|TRBV5-1
ASSLGHAGTGELF
>TRBJ1-1|TRBV28
ASREPTGRENTEAF